The subject of this entry is one T cell receptor beta chain. Its antigen is not known. The data are from a study of OX40 agonist ivuxolimab in advanced cancers. Study at large: Three individuals attained partial responses, comprising one hepatocellular carcinoma case and two cutaneous melanoma cases.

Germline V gene sequence: CDR1 MNHEY, CDR2 SVGAGI. CDR3 size: 15 residues. V lost 5 bases and J lost 6, with 19 bases in between. Regarding the study as a whole: Low normalized T-cell clonal expansion also characterized some of the nonresponders. CD8+ T cells averaged more expanded clones than CD4+.

Sequencing used immunoSEQ multiplex PCR; TCRdb keeps in-frame clones, though not all of them. In the table there are 90,000 or so clones, 75% to 90% of which are singletons. The origin of this receptor is an adult with an advanced solid tumor such as melanoma, head and neck, liver or kidney cancer. The chain couples TRBV6-5 to TRBJ1-2; tentative D call: TRBD1 (5 bases). The sample was CD4+ or CD8+ T cells sorted from blood, taken in a trial of the OX40 agonist ivuxolimab. CDR3 nucleotide sequence: TGTGCCAGCAGTACCGACGTCAGGGAAGGCAATGGCTACACCTTC. This sequence encodes CASSTDVREGNGYTF.